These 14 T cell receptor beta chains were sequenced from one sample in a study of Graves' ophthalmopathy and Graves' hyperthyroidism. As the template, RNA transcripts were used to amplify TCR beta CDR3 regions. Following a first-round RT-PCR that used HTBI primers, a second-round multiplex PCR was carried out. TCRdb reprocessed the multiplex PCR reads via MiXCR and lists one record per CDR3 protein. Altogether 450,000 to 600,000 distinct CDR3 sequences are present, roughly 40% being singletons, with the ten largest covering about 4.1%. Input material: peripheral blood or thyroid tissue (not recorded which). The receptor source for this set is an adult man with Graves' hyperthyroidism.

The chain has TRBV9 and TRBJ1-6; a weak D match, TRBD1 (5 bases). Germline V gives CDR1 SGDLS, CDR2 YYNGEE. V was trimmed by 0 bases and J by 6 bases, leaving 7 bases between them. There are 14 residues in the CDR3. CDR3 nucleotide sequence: TGTGCCAGCAGCGTAGCGGGGACTAATTCACCCCTCCACTTT. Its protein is CASSVAGTNSPLHF.

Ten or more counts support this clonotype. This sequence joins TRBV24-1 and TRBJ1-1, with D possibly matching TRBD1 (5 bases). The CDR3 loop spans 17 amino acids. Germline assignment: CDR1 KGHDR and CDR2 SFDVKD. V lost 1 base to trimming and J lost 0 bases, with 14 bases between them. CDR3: CATSDFKWGPMNTEAFF. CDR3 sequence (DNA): TGTGCCACCAGTGATTTCAAGTGGGGACCGATGAACACTGAAGCTTTCTTT.

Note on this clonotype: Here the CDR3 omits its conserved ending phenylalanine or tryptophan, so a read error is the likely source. The CDR3 region is CVSSEDWPPSPEAFL. In DNA form, the CDR3 reads TGTGTCAGCAGTGAAGATTGGCCTCCTTCCCCGGAAGCTTTCCTT. This sequence joins TRBV6-1 and TRBJ1-1, with D uncertain. The CDR3 runs 15 residues. Germline CDR1 and CDR2: MNHNS and SASEGT.

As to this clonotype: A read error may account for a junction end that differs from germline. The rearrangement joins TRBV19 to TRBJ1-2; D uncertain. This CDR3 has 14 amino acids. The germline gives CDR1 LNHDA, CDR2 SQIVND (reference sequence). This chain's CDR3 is CASSPPTGFYGHTF. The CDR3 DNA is TGTGCCAGTAGTCCCCCGACCGGATTCTATGGCCACACCTTC. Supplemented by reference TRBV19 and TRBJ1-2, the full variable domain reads DGGITQSPKYLFRKEGQNVTLSCEQNLNHDAMYWYRQDPGQGLRLIYYSQIVNDFQKGDIAEGYSVSREKKESFPLTVTSAQKNPTAFYLCASSPPTGFYGHTFGSGTRLTVV.

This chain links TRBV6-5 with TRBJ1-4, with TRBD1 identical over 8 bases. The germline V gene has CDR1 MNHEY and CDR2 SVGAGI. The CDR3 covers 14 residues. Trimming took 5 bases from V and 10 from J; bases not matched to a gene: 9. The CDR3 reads CASSVSGGVGKLFF. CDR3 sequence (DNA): TGTGCCAGCAGTGTATCAGGGGGCGTGGGAAAACTGTTTTTT.

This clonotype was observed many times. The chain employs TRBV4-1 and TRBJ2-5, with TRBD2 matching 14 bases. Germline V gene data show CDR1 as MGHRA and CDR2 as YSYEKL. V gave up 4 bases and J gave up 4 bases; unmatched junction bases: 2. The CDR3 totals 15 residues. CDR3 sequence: CASSRGTSGGETQYF. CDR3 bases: TGCGCCAGCAGCCGTGGGACTAGCGGGGGAGAGACCCAGTACTTC.

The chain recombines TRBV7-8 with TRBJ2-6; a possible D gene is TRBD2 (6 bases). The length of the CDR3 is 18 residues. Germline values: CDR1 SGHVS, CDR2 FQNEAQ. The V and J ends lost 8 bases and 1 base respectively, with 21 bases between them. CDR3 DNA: TGTGCCAGCCTGGAGGGCAACTTTTCGCCTTCTGGGGCCAACGTCCTGACTTTC. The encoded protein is CASLEGNFSPSGANVLTF.

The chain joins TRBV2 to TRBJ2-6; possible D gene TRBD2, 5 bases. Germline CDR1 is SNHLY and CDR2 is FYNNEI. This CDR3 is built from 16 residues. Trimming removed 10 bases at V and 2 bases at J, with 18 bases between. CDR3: CATPSRSGAGANVLTF. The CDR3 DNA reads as TGTGCCACCCCCAGCAGGTCCGGGGCTGGGGCCAACGTCCTGACTTTC. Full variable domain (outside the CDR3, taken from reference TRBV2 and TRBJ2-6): EPEVTQTPSHQVTQMGQEVILRCVPISNHLYFYWYRQILGQKVEFLVSFYNNEISEKSEIFDDQFSVERPDGSNFTLKIRSTKLEDSAMYFCATPSRSGAGANVLTFGAGSRLTVL.

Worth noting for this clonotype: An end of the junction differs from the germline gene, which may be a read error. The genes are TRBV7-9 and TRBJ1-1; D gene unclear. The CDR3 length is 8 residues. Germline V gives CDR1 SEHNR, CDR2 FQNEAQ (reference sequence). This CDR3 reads CASQEAFF. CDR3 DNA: TGCGCCAGCCAGGAAGCTTTCTTT.

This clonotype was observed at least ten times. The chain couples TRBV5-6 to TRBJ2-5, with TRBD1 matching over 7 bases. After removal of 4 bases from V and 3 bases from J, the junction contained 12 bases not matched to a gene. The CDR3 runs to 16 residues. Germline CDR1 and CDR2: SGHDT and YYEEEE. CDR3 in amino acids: CASSIGVRDRKETQYF. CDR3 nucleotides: TGTGCCAGCAGCATTGGCGTCCGGGACAGAAAAGAGACCCAGTACTTC.

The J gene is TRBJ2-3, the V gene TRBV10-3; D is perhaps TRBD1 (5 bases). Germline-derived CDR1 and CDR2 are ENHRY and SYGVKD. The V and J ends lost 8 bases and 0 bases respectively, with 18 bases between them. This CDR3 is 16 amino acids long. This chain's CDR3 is CAIAAPQGTSTDTQYF. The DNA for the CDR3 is TGTGCCATCGCCGCGCCTCAGGGCACTAGCACAGATACGCAGTATTTT.

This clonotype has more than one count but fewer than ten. The CDR3 spells CASSAKTGTEAFF. CDR3 bases: TGCGCCAGCAGTGCGAAGACAGGGACTGAAGCTTTCTTT. The V call is TRBV10-1, the J call TRBJ1-1; 7 bases are shared with TRBD1. Trimming at V came to 4 bases and at J to 5 bases, leaving 4 bases not matched to a gene. The CDR3 consists of 13 residues. Germline loops: CDR1 WNHNN, CDR2 SYGVQD (reference sequence).

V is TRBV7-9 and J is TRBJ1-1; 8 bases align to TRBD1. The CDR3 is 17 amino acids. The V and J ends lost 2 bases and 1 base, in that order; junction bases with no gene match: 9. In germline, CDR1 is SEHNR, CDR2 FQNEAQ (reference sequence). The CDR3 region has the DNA TGTGCCAGCAGCTTACGCCGCAGGGGGCGGGAGAACACTGAAGCTTTCTTT. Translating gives CASSLRRRGRENTEAFF.

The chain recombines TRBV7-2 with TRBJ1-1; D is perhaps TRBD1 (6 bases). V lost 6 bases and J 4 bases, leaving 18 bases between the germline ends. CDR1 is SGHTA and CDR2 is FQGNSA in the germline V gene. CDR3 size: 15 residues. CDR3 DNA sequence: TGTGCCAGCAGTTTATGGGGGGCCGTTGGCACTGAAGCTTTCTTT. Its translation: CASSLWGAVGTEAFF. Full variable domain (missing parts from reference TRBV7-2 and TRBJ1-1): GAGVSQSPSNKVTEKGKDVELRCDPISGHTALYWYRQSLGQGLEFLIYFQGNSAPDKSGLPSDRFSAERTGGSVSTLTIQRTQQEDSAVYLCASSLWGAVGTEAFFGQGTRLTVV.